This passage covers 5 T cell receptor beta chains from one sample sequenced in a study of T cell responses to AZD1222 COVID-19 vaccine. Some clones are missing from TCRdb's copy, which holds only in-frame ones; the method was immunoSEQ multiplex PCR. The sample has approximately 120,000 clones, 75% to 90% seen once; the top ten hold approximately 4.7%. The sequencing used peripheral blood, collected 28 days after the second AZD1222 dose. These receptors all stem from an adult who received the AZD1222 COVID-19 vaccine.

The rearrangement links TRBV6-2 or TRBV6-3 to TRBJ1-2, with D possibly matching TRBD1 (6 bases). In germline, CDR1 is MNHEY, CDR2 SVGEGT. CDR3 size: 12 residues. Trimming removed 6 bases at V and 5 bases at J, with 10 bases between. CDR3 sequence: CASSPRGYGYTF. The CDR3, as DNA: TGTGCCAGCAGCCCGAGGGGGTATGGCTACACCTTC.

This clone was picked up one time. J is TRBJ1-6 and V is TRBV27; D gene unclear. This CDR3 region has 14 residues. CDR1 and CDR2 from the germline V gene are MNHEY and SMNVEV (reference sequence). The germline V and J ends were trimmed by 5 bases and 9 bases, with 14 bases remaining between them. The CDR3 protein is CASSIDKSGSPLHF. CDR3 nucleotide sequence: TGTGCCAGCAGTATCGACAAGAGCGGTTCACCCCTCCACTTT.

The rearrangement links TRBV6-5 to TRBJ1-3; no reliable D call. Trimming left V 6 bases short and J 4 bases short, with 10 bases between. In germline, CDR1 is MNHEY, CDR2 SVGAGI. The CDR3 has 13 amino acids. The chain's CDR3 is CASSPYSGNTIYF. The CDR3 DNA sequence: TGTGCCAGCAGCCCATATTCAGGAAACACCATATATTTT.

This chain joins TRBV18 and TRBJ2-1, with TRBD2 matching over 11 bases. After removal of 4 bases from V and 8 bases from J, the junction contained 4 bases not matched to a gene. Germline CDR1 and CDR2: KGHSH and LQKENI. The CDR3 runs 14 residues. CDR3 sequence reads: CASSLAGGPYEQFF. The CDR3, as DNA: TGTGCCAGCTCACTAGCGGGGGGGCCCTATGAGCAGTTCTTC.

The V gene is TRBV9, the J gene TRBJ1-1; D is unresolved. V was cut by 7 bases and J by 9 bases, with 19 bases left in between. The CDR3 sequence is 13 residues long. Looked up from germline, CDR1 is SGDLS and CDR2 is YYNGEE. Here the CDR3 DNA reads TGTGCCAGCGGCGCGGGAAATCGGAATCAAGCTTTCTTT. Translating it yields CASGAGNRNQAFF. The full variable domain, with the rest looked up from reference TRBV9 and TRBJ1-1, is DSGVTQTPKHLITATGQRVTLRCSPRSGDLSVYWYQQSLDQGLQFLIQYYNGEERAKGNILERFSAQQFPDLHSELNLSSLELGDSALYFCASGAGNRNQAFFGQGTRLTVV.